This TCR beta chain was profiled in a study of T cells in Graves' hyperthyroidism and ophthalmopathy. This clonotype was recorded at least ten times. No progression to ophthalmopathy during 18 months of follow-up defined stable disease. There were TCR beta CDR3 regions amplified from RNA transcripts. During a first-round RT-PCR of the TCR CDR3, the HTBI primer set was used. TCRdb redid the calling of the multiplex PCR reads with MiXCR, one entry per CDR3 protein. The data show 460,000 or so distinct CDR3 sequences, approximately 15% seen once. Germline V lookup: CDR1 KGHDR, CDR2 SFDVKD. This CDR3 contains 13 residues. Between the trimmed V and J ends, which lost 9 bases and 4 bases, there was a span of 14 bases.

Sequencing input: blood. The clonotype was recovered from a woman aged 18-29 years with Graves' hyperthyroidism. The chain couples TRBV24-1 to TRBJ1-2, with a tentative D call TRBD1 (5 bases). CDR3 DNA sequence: TGTGCCACCCAGGAGGGGAGTGGCTATGGCTACACCTTC. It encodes CATQEGSGYGYTF.